The 7 T cell receptor beta chains in this list originate from one sample, sequenced in a study of Graves' ophthalmopathy and Graves' hyperthyroidism. Investigators amplified TCR beta CDR3 regions from RNA transcripts. RT-PCR in the first round used HTBI primers; a second-round multiplex PCR followed. Each CDR3 protein is one row after TCRdb ran MiXCR on the multiplex PCR reads. Of some 200,000 distinct CDR3 sequences in the sample, approximately 29% were seen once. The source material was peripheral blood. Receptors originate from a man aged 50-59 years with Graves' ophthalmopathy.

This clonotype came up many times. This chain connects TRBV6-1 to TRBJ2-7, with 13 bases lining up with TRBD2. The trim removed 6 bases at V and 4 bases at J, leaving 6 bases unmatched. The CDR3 totals 15 residues. Germline values: CDR1 MNHNS, CDR2 SASEGT. The CDR3 is CASSFGLAGVYEQYF. The DNA for the CDR3 is TGTGCCAGCAGCTTCGGACTAGCGGGAGTGTACGAGCAGTACTTC.

This sequence joins TRBV7-2 and TRBJ1-5, with TRBD1 matching over 8 bases. Trimming cost V 4 bases and J 3 bases; bases outside gene matches: 5. The CDR3 has 15 residues. Germline V CDR1 and CDR2: SGHTA, FQGNSA. CDR3 amino acids: CASSSTGGTNQPQHF. Written as DNA, the CDR3 is TGTGCCAGCAGCTCAACAGGGGGAACCAATCAGCCCCAGCATTTT.

This clonotype occurred many times. V usage is TRBV4-3 and J usage is TRBJ2-7; 9 bases map to TRBD2. V lost 4 bases to trimming and J lost 2 bases; unmatched junction nucleotides: 6. There are 15 residues in the CDR3. Germline assignment: CDR1 LGHNA and CDR2 YSLEER. In DNA, the CDR3 is TGCGCCAGCAGCCCGGCTAGCGGGGATCCCTACGAGCAGTACTTC. As protein: CASSPASGDPYEQYF.

The CDR3 region is CSGGVVGRNTEAFF. The CDR3 coding sequence is TGCAGCGGGGGTGTAGTAGGCAGGAACACTGAAGCTTTCTTT. J is TRBJ1-1 and V is TRBV29-1; the D is unclear. The CDR3 totals 14 residues. Trimming left V 7 bases short and J 1 base short, with 16 bases between. CDR1 is SQVTM, CDR2 ANQGSEA, per germline.

The chain carries TRBV10-3 and TRBJ2-7; D gene uncertain. Trimming cost V 0 bases and J 0 bases, with 3 bases left between them. The germline V gene encodes CDR1 ENHRY and CDR2 SYGVKD. The CDR3 is 13 amino acids. DNA of the CDR3: TGTGCCATCAGTGAGTCCCTCTCCTACGAGCAGTACTTC. It translates to CAISESLSYEQYF.

This clonotype has at least ten counts. The chain has TRBV29-1 and TRBJ2-2, with TRBD2 as a possible D gene (6 bases). The CDR3 covers 12 residues. From germline, CDR1 is SQVTM and CDR2 ANQGSEA. The ends were cut back, 7 bases at V and 4 bases at J, with 10 bases in the middle. CDR3 loop: CSGTGGTGELFF. In nucleotides, the CDR3 is TGCAGCGGTACCGGGGGCACCGGGGAGCTGTTTTTT.

This clonotype was detected ten times or more. The genes are TRBV20-1 and TRBJ1-5, with D perhaps matching TRBD1 (5 bases). The V gene lost 5 bases and the J gene lost 5 bases, with 10 bases spanning the gap. Per the germline V gene, CDR1 is DFQATT and CDR2 is SNEGSKA (reference sequence). The CDR3 is 12 amino acids. Written as DNA, the CDR3 is TGCAGTGCTTGGGACCGAGATCAGCCCCAGCATTTT. It translates to CSAWDRDQPQHF.